Following are 5 T cell receptor beta chains from one sample sequenced in a study of technical replicates of blood from four donors. TCRdb's table, derived via immunoSEQ multiplex PCR, lists solely in-frame clones and lacks some. The sample consists of 80,000 to 90,000 clones, approximately 94% of them appearing once. Sequenced: T cells isolated from PBMCs. These receptors originate from a human donor in good health.

The genes are TRBV9 and TRBJ1-5; 7 positions agree with TRBD1. Germline V gene sequence: CDR1 SGDLS, CDR2 YYNGEE. CDR3 length: 16 amino acids. The trim removed 0 bases at V and 6 bases at J, leaving 9 bases unmatched. CDR3 loop: CASSVGQGRFGQPQHF. The CDR3 nucleotides are TGTGCCAGCAGCGTAGGACAGGGCCGGTTTGGTCAGCCCCAGCATTTT.

This rearrangement joins TRBV5-1 to TRBJ1-4, with a weak D call TRBD1 (6 bases). The V and J ends lost 6 bases and 8 bases respectively, with 17 bases between them. From germline, CDR1 is SGHRS and CDR2 YFSETQ. The CDR3 length is 14 residues. The chain's CDR3 is CASTPGGAGEKLFF. CDR3 nucleotide sequence: TGCGCCAGCACCCCCGGGGGGGCCGGCGAAAAACTGTTTTTT.

The J gene is TRBJ2-1, the V gene TRBV5-1; perhaps TRBD2 as D (7 bases). The germline V gene encodes CDR1 SGHRS and CDR2 YFSETQ. Trimming took off 1 base at V and 8 bases at J, with 19 bases between the two ends. The CDR3 runs 16 residues. CDR3 sequence: CASSLLAGEGGDEQFF. The CDR3, as DNA: TGCGCCAGCAGCTTGTTGGCGGGAGAGGGGGGGGATGAGCAGTTCTTC.

J is TRBJ1-4 and V is TRBV9; 7 bases agree with TRBD1. Germline values: CDR1 SGDLS, CDR2 YYNGEE. The trim removed 4 bases at V and 4 bases at J, leaving 7 bases unmatched. The length of the CDR3 is 15 residues. The CDR3, as DNA: TGTGCCAGCAGCCTAGAGGACAGGATTAATGAAAAACTGTTTTTT. This translates into CASSLEDRINEKLFF.

CDR3 nucleotide sequence: TGTGCCAGCAGTGTTGACAGGGTAGCCTACTCTGGGGCCAACGTCCTGACTTTC. Its protein product is CASSVDRVAYSGANVLTF. V and J are TRBV2 and TRBJ2-6; 7 bases map to TRBD1. The trim removed 4 bases at V and 0 bases at J, leaving 9 bases unmatched. In germline, CDR1 is SNHLY, CDR2 FYNNEI. The CDR3 is 18 residues long.